The next 25 T cell receptor beta chains were all read from a single sample in a study of cytomegalovirus exposure and HLA in healthy donors. The PCR ran on 60 Vbeta and 13 Jbeta primers. Assay used: immunoSEQ multiplex PCR; TCRdb lists only in-frame clones, some missing. The sample records about 93,000 clones, roughly 73% being singletons. Sequencing was carried out using PBMCs. The receptor set was obtained from a boy between 10 and 17 years old in good health and CMV-seronegative.

The genes are TRBV4-3 and TRBJ2-1, with TRBD2 as a possible D gene (5 bases). With 0 bases removed from V and 2 bases from J, the gap between germline ends came to 8 bases. Germline V gene sequence: CDR1 LGHNA, CDR2 YSLEER. The length of the CDR3 is 15 residues. CDR3 protein: CASSQDRGTYNEQFF. Written as DNA, the CDR3 is TGCGCCAGCAGCCAAGATCGAGGGACCTACAATGAGCAGTTCTTC.

The genes are TRBV27 and TRBJ1-2; D perhaps matches TRBD1 (6 bases). CDR3 length equals 13 residues. CDR1 MNHEY and CDR2 SMNVEV come from the germline V gene (reference sequence). V gave up 2 bases and J gave up 8 bases, with 12 bases separating them. The CDR3 coding sequence is TGTGCCAGCAGTTTAGGGCGGGGGCGAGGCTACACCTTC. Translated, it gives CASSLGRGRGYTF.

V usage is TRBV2 and J usage is TRBJ2-1; TRBD2 agrees at 10 bases. The CDR3 is 13 residues long. In germline, CDR1 is SNHLY, CDR2 FYNNEI. With 8 bases clipped from V and 7 bases from J, the junction kept 5 bases outside the gene matches. The CDR3 coding sequence is TGTGCCAGCCATCGGACTAGCGGTAATGAGCAGTTCTTC. As protein: CASHRTSGNEQFF.

This chain joins TRBV6-1 and TRBJ1-1; D ambiguous. The ends were cut back, 4 bases at V and 7 bases at J, with 19 bases in the middle. The CDR3 extends over 15 amino acids. Germline CDR1 and CDR2: MNHNS and SASEGT. CDR3 nucleotides: TGTGCCAGCAGTGGACTTACACCCCTCGGGGATGAAGCTTTCTTT. Protein sequence: CASSGLTPLGDEAFF.

The rearrangement joins TRBV5-4 to TRBJ2-3; TRBD1 matches at 9 bases. Looked up from germline, CDR1 is SGHNT and CDR2 is YYREEE (reference sequence). The CDR3 is made up of 16 amino acids. Unmatched junction bases numbered 10, after V lost 5 bases and J lost 3 bases. The CDR3: CASSLTGTGITDTQYF. CDR3 nucleotide sequence: TGTGCCAGCAGTCTGACCGGGACAGGGATTACAGATACGCAGTATTTT.

The chain carries TRBV10-2 and TRBJ1-2; TRBD1 is a possible D gene (6 bases). The CDR3 is made up of 14 amino acids. Germline CDR1 reads WSHSY; CDR2 reads SAAADI. Trimming left V 8 bases short and J 2 bases short, with 15 bases between. In DNA, the CDR3 is TGCGCCAGCCAGGGACACCAAGAAAACTATGGCTACACCTTC. Amino acids: CASQGHQENYGYTF.

V usage is TRBV7-2 and J usage is TRBJ1-5; 9 positions match TRBD1. The length of the CDR3 is 14 residues. From germline, CDR1 is SGHTA and CDR2 FQGNSA. J gave up 12 bases and V 4 bases, and 10 bases lay outside the gene matches. The DNA for the CDR3 is TGTGCCAGCAGCTCCGGACAGGGGTTTAATCTCCAGCATTTT. Protein product: CASSSGQGFNLQHF.

The J gene is TRBJ2-7, the V gene TRBV9; 7 bases fit TRBD2. Germline loops: CDR1 SGDLS, CDR2 YYNGEE. The J segment lost 1 base and the V segment lost 3 bases, leaving 4 bases of the junction unmatched. This CDR3 is built from 14 residues. The CDR3: CASSESGISYEQYF. For the CDR3, the DNA is TGTGCCAGCAGCGAAAGCGGGATTTCCTACGAGCAGTACTTC.

The J gene is TRBJ1-5, the V gene TRBV6-1; D is possibly TRBD1 (5 bases). The CDR3 length is 13 residues. V dropped 6 bases and J dropped 6 bases, with 12 bases sitting between them. Germline V gene data show CDR1 as MNHNS and CDR2 as SASEGT. The CDR3 DNA is TGTGCCAGCAGCCAGGGCTTACGTCAGCCCCAGCATTTT. The encoded protein is CASSQGLRQPQHF.

The chain is built from TRBV4-1 and TRBJ2-2, with TRBD1 as a possible D gene (5 bases). The CDR3 covers 12 residues. Trimming stripped 10 bases from V and 5 bases from J, with 11 bases between. Germline V gives CDR1 MGHRA, CDR2 YSYEKL. The CDR3 spells CATKGQTGELFF. CDR3 nucleotide sequence: TGCGCCACTAAGGGGCAAACCGGGGAGCTGTTTTTT.

As DNA, the CDR3 is TGTGCCAGCAGCTTGGCTAGCCGGGACGAGCAGTACTTC. This sequence encodes CASSLASRDEQYF. The chain employs TRBV5-5 and TRBJ2-7, with a possible D match to TRBD2 (5 bases). The V and J ends lost 0 bases and 5 bases respectively, with 9 bases between them. CDR3 length equals 13 residues. CDR1 is SGHKS, CDR2 YYEKEE, per germline (reference sequence). Full variable domain (outside the CDR3, taken from reference TRBV5-5 and TRBJ2-7): DAGVTQSPTHLIKTRGQQVTLRCSPISGHKSVSWYQQVLGQGPQFIFQYYEKEERGRGNFPDRFSARQFPNYSSELNVNALLLGDSALYLCASSLASRDEQYFGPGTRLTVT.

This sequence joins TRBV11-2 and TRBJ1-2, with 9 positions matching TRBD1. This CDR3 is built from 17 residues. V lost 4 bases to trimming and J lost 0 bases; unmatched junction nucleotides: 9. CDR1 SGHAT and CDR2 FQNNGV come from the germline V gene. The CDR3 here is CASSSWTGAPANYGYTF. In nucleotides, the CDR3 is TGTGCCAGCAGCTCTTGGACAGGGGCCCCTGCTAACTATGGCTACACCTTC.

The rearrangement links TRBV7-9 to TRBJ1-1; D possibly corresponds to TRBD1 (5 bases). The V and J ends lost 2 bases and 5 bases respectively, with 18 bases between them. Germline V gene data show CDR1 as SEHNR and CDR2 as FQNEAQ (reference sequence). CDR3 length: 16 amino acids. Written as DNA, the CDR3 is TGTGCCAGCAGCTTAAAGTCAGGCAGGGAAAAAACTGAAGCTTTCTTT. Protein sequence: CASSLKSGREKTEAFF.

J is TRBJ1-5 and V is TRBV28, with TRBD1 identical over 10 bases. After removal of 6 bases from V and 5 bases from J, the junction contained 16 bases not matched to a gene. Germline-derived CDR1 and CDR2 are MDHEN and SYDVKM. This CDR3 region has 18 residues. The CDR3 bases are TGTGCCAGCAGCCCAGGGACAGGGGAACGGCCATGGCATCAGCCCCAGCATTTT. Translated, it gives CASSPGTGERPWHQPQHF.

The chain links TRBV5-4 to TRBJ2-3; weak D call: TRBD1 (6 bases). Trimming removed 4 bases from V and 6 bases from J, with 21 bases in between. Germline V gives CDR1 SGHNT, CDR2 YYREEE (reference sequence). CDR3 size: 16 residues. The CDR3 sequence: CASSQGSPGSHDTQYF. The CDR3 DNA follows: TGTGCCAGCAGCCAGGGGTCCCCAGGCTCACACGATACGCAGTATTTT.

The V call is TRBV7-9, the J call TRBJ2-7, with D possibly matching TRBD2 (5 bases). CDR1 and CDR2 from the germline V gene are SEHNR and FQNEAQ (reference sequence). The ends were cut back, 5 bases at V and 6 bases at J, with 14 bases in the middle. This CDR3 region has 13 residues. This CDR3 reads CASSMGSFGEQYF. The CDR3 bases are TGTGCCAGCAGCATGGGGAGCTTTGGCGAGCAGTACTTC.

The chain combines TRBV30 with TRBJ2-7; TRBD2 is a possible D gene (6 bases). Deletions cut 0 bases from V and 3 bases from J, with 9 bases between. This CDR3 is built from 13 residues. Germline V CDR1 and CDR2: GTSNPN, SVGIG (reference sequence). In DNA, the CDR3 is TGTGCCTGGAGTGTGGGGGGAGTCTACGAGCAGTACTTC. This translates into CAWSVGGVYEQYF.

The chain links TRBV15 to TRBJ2-7; D is undetermined. Looked up from germline, CDR1 is LNHNV and CDR2 is YYDKDF (reference sequence). V was shortened by 0 bases and J by 4 bases, with 7 bases between the two germline ends. This CDR3 is 13 amino acids long. For the CDR3, the DNA is TGTGCCACCAGCAGAGAAAACAGTTACGAGCAGTACTTC. Amino acid sequence: CATSRENSYEQYF.

The rearrangement joins TRBV4-3 to TRBJ1-2; 7 bases match TRBD1. CDR3 size: 15 residues. V gave up 2 bases and J gave up 4 bases; unmatched junction bases: 7. The V gene's germline CDR1 is LGHNA and CDR2 YSLEER. CDR3 nucleotides: TGCGCCAGCAGCCAACGCACAGGGGCGGGCTATGGCTACACCTTC. Translation gives CASSQRTGAGYGYTF.

CDR3 DNA sequence: TGTGCCAGCAGCCTCAGGACAGGCTACACCTTC. Its protein is CASSLRTGYTF. This chain connects TRBV5-6 to TRBJ1-2; maybe TRBD1 (5 bases). The CDR3 length is 11 residues. Trimming cost V 4 bases and J 8 bases, with 9 bases left between them. Germline CDR1 reads SGHDT; CDR2 reads YYEEEE.

The genes are TRBV6-6 and TRBJ1-4; 7 bases align to TRBD1. This CDR3 comprises 13 residues. V gave up 6 bases and J gave up 8 bases; unmatched junction bases: 6. Germline CDR1 and CDR2: MNHNY and SVGAGI (reference sequence). The CDR3 loop reads CASRATGYEKLFF. CDR3 coding DNA: TGTGCCAGCAGAGCGACAGGGTACGAAAAACTGTTTTTT.

This chain joins TRBV6-5 and TRBJ2-7, with D uncertain. The CDR3 is 15 residues long. Germline CDR1 reads MNHEY; CDR2 reads SVGAGI. V was pared by 0 bases and J by 2 bases, with 11 bases between. CDR3 nucleotide sequence: TGTGCCAGCAGTTACTCGACCGGGTGGGCCTACGAGCAGTACTTC. It is translated as CASSYSTGWAYEQYF.

V gene TRBV13 combines with J gene TRBJ2-5; 12 bases match TRBD2. The CDR3 has 16 residues. Germline CDR1 and CDR2: PRHDT and FYEKMQ (reference sequence). V was pared by 1 base and J by 5 bases, with 5 bases of the junction left unmatched. The CDR3 loop is CASSLDGLAGTETQYF. In DNA, the CDR3 is TGTGCCAGCAGCTTAGACGGACTAGCGGGAACGGAGACCCAGTACTTC.

This clone was detected a few times. The rearrangement joins TRBV30 to TRBJ1-1, with TRBD1 as a possible D gene (5 bases). The CDR3 has 14 residues. Germline V lookup: CDR1 GTSNPN, CDR2 SVGIG (reference sequence). V was clipped by 8 bases and J by 1 base, with 17 bases between them. The CDR3 loop is CAGMFGGRNTEAFF. As DNA, the CDR3 is TGTGCCGGTATGTTCGGGGGAAGGAACACTGAAGCTTTCTTT. The whole variable domain, filled in from reference TRBV30 and TRBJ1-1, reads SQTIHQWPATLVQPVGSPLSLECTVEGTSNPNLYWYRQAAGRGLQLLFYSVGIGQISSEVPQNLSASRPQDRQFILSSKKLLLSDSGFYLCAGMFGGRNTEAFFGQGTRLTVV.

V usage is TRBV29-1 and J usage is TRBJ2-7; a weak D match, TRBD1 (5 bases). The CDR3 sequence is 12 residues long. Germline V gene sequence: CDR1 SQVTM, CDR2 ANQGSEA. V gave up 6 bases and J gave up 0 bases, with 9 bases separating them. The CDR3 DNA reads as TGCAGCGTGGACACGAACTCCTACGAGCAGTACTTC. As protein: CSVDTNSYEQYF.